This T cell receptor (beta chain) was identified during a study of blood T cell repertoires in COVID-19. Trimming pared 3 bases from V and 2 bases from J, leaving 17 bases between. Germline CDR1 is SGHRS and CDR2 is YFSETQ. The CDR3 covers 16 residues. Here immunoSEQ multiplex PCR was the method, and the copy in TCRdb shows in-frame clones only, minus some. This sample has approximately 180,000 clones, with about 88% found just once. This chain links TRBV5-1 with TRBJ1-2, with D possibly TRBD1 on 6 matching bases. The sample taken for sequencing was PBMCs or T cells enriched from blood (not recorded which). The TCR was taken from a woman aged 40 to 50 with acute COVID-19. The CDR3 sequence: CASSSPLRTGNYGYTF. The CDR3 DNA sequence: TGCGCCAGCAGCTCCCCATTACGTACAGGGAACTATGGCTACACCTTC.